The entry that follows covers one T cell receptor beta chain sequence. V dropped 6 bases and J dropped 8; count of bases not matched to a gene: 9. Germline-derived CDR1 and CDR2 are SNHLY and FYNNEI. This CDR3 is built from 16 residues. In the source study's methods: Researchers report that nucleated cell counts were estimated from reference gene primer amplification. Generated by immunoSEQ multiplex PCR, the TCRdb table keeps only in-frame clones and is missing some. The V and J calls and clone size were taken over from that table, and D and trimming were inferred from the DNA. The sample shows 450,000 or so clones, about 91% of them seen only once. The data were obtained in a study of blood T cell repertoires in COVID-19. Turning to the study itself: The study drew acute and convalescent COVID-19 samples from the United States, Italy and Spain. From T cells, B-cell-depleted T cells, or PBMCs came the material, which was cDNA or gDNA.

The sequenced sample was peripheral blood. The chain employs TRBV2 and TRBJ2-1; 14 bases are shared with TRBD2. The origin of this receptor is a woman aged 40 to 49 with COVID-19, enrolled during active disease. The CDR3 sequence: CASRLGLAGGQDEQFF. The CDR3, as DNA: TGTGCCAGCAGACTAGGACTAGCGGGGGGCCAGGATGAGCAGTTCTTC.